Here is one T cell receptor beta chain with its context. Only in-frame clones appear in the TCRdb table, and some are missing; sequencing was by immunoSEQ multiplex PCR. The repertoire holds some 60,000 clones, 85% seen once, with over 3.5% in the top ten. The data were taken from a study of OX40 agonist ivuxolimab in advanced cancers. Per the germline V gene, CDR1 is MDHEN and CDR2 is SYDVKM. V shed 3 bases and J 8 bases; nucleotides not matched to a gene: 10. This CDR3 has 15 residues. The chain carries TRBV28 and TRBJ1-2; 9 bases are a match to TRBD1. The source was CD4+ or CD8+ T cells sorted from blood, collected in a trial of the OX40 agonist ivuxolimab. This receptor was obtained from an adult with an advanced solid tumor such as melanoma, head and neck, liver or kidney cancer. The DNA of the CDR3 is TGTGCCAGCAGTTTCCTTAGGACAGGGGAGAGCGGCTACACCTTC. Encoded protein: CASSFLRTGESGYTF.